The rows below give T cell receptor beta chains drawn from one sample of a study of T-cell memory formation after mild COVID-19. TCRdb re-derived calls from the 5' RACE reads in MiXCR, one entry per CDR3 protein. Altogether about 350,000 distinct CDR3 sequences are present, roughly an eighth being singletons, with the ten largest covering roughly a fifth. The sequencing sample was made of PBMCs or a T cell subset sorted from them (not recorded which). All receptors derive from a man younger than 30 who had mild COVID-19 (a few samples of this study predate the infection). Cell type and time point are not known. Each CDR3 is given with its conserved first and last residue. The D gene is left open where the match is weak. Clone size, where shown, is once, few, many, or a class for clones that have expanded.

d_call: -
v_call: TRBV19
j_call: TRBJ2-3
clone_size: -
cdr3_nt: TGTGCCAGTAGGTGGGGAAGGGGAGCAGATACGCAGTATTTT
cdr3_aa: CASRWGRGADTQYF

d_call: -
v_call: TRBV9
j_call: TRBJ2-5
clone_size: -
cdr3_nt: TGTGCCAGCAGCTCCACAGGAAAAGAGACCCAGTACTTC
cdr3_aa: CASSSTGKETQYF

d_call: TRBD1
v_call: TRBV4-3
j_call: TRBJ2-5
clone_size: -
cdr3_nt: TGCGCCAGCAGCCAAGAAGGGACAGGGGTGGAGACCCAGTACTTC
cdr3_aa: CASSQEGTGVETQYF

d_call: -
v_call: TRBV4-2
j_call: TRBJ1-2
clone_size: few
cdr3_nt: TGTGCCAGCAGCCAAGATTCCGCTTTCAGGGCCAACTATGGCTACACCTTC
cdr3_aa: CASSQDSAFRANYGYTF

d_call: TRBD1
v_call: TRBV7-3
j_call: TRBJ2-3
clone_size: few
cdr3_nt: TGTGCCAGCAGCTCCTCCCAGACAGGGGGCAGAGATACGCAGTATTTT
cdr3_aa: CASSSSQTGGRDTQYF

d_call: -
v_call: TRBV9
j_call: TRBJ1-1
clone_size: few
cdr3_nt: TGTGCCAGCAGCGCCCAGGGTCAGGCGGAAGCTTTCTTT
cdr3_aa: CASSAQGQAEAFF

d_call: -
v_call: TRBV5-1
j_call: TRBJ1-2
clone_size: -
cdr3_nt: TGCGCCAGCAGCCGGGACGGAGCGGACTATGGCTACACCTTC
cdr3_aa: CASSRDGADYGYTF

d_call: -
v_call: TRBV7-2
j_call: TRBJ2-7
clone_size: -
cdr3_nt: TGTGCCAGCAGCTTAGGACTAGAACACGAGCAGTACTTC
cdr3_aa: CASSLGLEHEQYF

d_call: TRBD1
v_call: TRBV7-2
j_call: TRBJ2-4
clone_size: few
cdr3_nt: TGTGCCAGCAGCACCTACCGGGACAGCTCTAAACTTCAGTACTTC
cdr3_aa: CASSTYRDSSKLQYF

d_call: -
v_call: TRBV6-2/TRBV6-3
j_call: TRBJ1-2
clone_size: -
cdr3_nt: TGTGCCAGCAGTCTCCACGGGGGACCTGGCTACACCTTC
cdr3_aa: CASSLHGGPGYTF

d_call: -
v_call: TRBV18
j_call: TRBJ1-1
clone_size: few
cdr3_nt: TGTGCCAGCTCCCCCACTGCGGGCAGGACCGACACTGAAGCTTTCTTT
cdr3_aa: CASSPTAGRTDTEAFF

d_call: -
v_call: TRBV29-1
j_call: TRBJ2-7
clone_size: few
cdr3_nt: TGCAGCCGAGGGGTCTACGAGCAGTACTTC
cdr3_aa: CSRGVYEQYF

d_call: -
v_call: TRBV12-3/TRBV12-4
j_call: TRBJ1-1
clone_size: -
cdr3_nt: TGTGCCAGCACCCCGGTGGGGCTGAACACTGAAGCTTTCTTT
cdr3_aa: CASTPVGLNTEAFF

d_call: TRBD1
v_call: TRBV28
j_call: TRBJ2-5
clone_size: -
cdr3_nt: TGTGCCAGCAGTTTGTGGACAGGCCGCCAAGAGACCCAGTACTTC
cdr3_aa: CASSLWTGRQETQYF

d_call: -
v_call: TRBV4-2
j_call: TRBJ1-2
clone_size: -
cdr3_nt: TGTGCCAGCAGCCAAGATCTCACATCATTCACAGCTCGGGGCTACACCTTC
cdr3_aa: CASSQDLTSFTARGYTF

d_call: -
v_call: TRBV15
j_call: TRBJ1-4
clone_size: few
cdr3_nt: TGTGCCACCAGCAGAGGTTCCGCGGACTCTAATGAAAAACTGTTTTTT
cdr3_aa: CATSRGSADSNEKLFF

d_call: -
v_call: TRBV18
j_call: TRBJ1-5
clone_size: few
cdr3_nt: TGTGCCAGCTCACCATCAGGCAGAAACAATCAGCCCCAGCATTTT
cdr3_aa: CASSPSGRNNQPQHF

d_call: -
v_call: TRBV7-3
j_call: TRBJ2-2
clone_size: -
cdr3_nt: TGTGCCAGCAGCCTCTCGACCTTTACGGAGCTGTTTTTT
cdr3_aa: CASSLSTFTELFF